This T cell receptor (beta chain) is drawn from a study of T cells after yellow fever vaccination. Study details: Fractions of low cell number were prepared using SMART-Seq v4 Ultra Low Input. Overall study findings and caveats: Though weaker, the secondary response peaked faster, on day 5 versus 15.

Template switching with 5'RACE generated the TCR cDNA and added a universal primer site and UMIs. TCRdb itself ran the 5' RACE reads through MiXCR, one entry per CDR3 protein. The repertoire holds approximately 510,000 distinct CDR3 sequences, with around a fifth as singletons. This clonotype was seen a few times. Its specificity is not known. With 1 base removed from V and 0 bases from J, the gap between germline ends came to 13 bases. From germline, CDR1 is LGHDT and CDR2 YNNKEL (reference sequence). The CDR3 contains 16 residues. The source of this sequence is a man younger than 30 who received the YFV17D yellow fever vaccine. This chain uses TRBV3-1 with TRBJ2-7, with a tentative D call TRBD2 (5 bases). The sample in question was PBMCs, obtained approximately 20 days after the first yellow fever vaccination. CDR3 sequence (DNA): TGTGCCAGCAGCCAAGGTCCAACTGCGGGCTCCTACGAGCAGTACGTC. Its protein is CASSQGPTAGSYEQYV.